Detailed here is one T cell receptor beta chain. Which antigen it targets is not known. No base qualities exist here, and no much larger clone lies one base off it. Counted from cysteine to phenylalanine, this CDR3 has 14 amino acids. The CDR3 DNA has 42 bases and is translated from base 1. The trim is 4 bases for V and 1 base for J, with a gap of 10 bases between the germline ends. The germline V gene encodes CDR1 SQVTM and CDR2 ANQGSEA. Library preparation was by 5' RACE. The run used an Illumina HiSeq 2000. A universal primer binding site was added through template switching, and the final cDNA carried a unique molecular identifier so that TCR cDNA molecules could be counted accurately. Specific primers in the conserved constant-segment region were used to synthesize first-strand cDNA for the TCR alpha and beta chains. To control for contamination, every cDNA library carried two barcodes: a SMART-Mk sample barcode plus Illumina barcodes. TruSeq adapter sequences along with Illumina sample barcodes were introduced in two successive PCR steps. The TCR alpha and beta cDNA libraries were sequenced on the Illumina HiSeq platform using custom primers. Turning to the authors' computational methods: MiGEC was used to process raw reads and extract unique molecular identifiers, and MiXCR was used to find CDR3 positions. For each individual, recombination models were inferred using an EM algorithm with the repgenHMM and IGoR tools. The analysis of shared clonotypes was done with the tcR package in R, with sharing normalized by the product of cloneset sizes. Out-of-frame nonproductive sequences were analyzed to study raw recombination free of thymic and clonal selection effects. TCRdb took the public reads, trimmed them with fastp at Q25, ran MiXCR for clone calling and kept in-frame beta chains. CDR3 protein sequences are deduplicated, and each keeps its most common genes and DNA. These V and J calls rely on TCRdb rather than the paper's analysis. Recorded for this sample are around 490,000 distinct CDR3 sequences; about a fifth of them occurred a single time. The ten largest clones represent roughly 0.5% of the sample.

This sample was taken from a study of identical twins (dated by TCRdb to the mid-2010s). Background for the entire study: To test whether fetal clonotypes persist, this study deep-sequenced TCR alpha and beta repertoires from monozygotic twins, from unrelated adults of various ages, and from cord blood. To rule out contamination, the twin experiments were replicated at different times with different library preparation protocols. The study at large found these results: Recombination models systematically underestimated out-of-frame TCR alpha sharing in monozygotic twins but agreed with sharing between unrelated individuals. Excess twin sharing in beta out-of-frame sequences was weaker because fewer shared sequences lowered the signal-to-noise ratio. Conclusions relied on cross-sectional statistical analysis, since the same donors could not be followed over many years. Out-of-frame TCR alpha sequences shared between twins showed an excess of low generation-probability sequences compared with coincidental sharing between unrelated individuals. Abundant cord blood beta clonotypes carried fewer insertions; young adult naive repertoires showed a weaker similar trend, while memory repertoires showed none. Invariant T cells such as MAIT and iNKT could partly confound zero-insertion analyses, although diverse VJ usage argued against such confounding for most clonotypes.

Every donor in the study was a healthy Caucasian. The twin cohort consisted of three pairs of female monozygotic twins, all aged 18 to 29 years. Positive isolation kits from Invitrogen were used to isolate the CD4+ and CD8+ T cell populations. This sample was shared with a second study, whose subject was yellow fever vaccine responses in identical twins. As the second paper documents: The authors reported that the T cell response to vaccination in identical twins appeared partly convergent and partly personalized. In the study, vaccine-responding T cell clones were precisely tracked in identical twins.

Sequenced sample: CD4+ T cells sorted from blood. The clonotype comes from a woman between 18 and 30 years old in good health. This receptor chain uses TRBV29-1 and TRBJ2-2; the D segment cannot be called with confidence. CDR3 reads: CSVAGPMNTGELFF. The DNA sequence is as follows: TGCAGCGTTGCAGGACCTATGAACACCGGGGAGCTGTTTTTT.